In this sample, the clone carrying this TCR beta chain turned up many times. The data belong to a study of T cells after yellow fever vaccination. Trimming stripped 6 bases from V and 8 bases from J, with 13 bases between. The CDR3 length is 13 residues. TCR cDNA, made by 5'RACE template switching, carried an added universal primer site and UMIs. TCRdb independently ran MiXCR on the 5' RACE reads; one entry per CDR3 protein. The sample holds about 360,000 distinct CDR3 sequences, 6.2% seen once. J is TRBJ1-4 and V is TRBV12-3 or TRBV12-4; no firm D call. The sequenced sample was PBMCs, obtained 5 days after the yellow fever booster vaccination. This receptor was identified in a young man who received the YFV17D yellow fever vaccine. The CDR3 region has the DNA TGTGCCAGCAGACCATCCGGAGGAGAAAAACTGTTTTTT. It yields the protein CASRPSGGEKLFF.